These T cell receptor beta chains were read from a single sample in a study of CD8+ T cells in alopecia areata. Only in-frame clones appear in the TCRdb table, and some are missing; sequencing was by immunoSEQ multiplex PCR. The repertoire holds around 140,000 clones, with roughly 46% as singletons. This specimen was CD4+ T cells sorted from blood, taken at week 0. The receptors here all came from a human donor with alopecia areata. CDR3s include the opening cysteine and the closing phenylalanine or tryptophan. A D gene is named only where the DNA matches it firmly. Clone size is not always given. Where it is, it says once, few, many or a class for expanded clones.

TRBJ1-2 NA TRBV29-1 NA TGCAGCGTTGATAGTATGGACACCCGCGGCTTC CSVDSMDTRGF
TRBJ1-5 NA TRBV28 NA TGTGCCAGCAGGCCCTCGACAGGACCGGGAAGTTCTCAGCATTTT CASRPSTGPGSSQHF
TRBJ2-6 few TRBV19 NA TGTGCCAGTACTTTAGGATCTGGGGCCAACGTCCTGACTTTC CASTLGSGANVLTF
TRBJ2-7 NA TRBV12-2 NA TGTGCAAGTCGCCCGAGGGGACTAGCGGGGAGCCCCTACGAGCAGTACTTC CASRPRGLAGSPYEQYF
TRBJ1-5 NA TRBV30 NA TGTGCCTGGAGCGTAGTTAGCAATCAGCCCCAGCATTTT CAWSVVSNQPQHF
TRBJ2-7 few TRBV23-1 NA TGCGCCAGCAGTCAAACAGGCGACTACGAGCAGTACTTC CASSQTGDYEQYF
TRBJ2-2 NA TRBV7-9 TRBD2 TGTGCCAGCAGCTCCGGGACTAGCGGGTCCGGGGAGCTGTTTTTT CASSSGTSGSGELFF
TRBJ1-2 NA TRBV29-1 NA TGCATCCCCGGGCCCGTCGGGATTGGCTACACCTTC CIPGPVGIGYTF
TRBJ2-3 few TRBV30 TRBD2 TGTGCCTGGACTAGCGGGAGAAATACGCAGTATTTT CAWTSGRNTQYF
TRBJ2-3 NA TRBV29-1 TRBD2 TGCAGCGTTGGAGGGACCCACCAAGCGGGGGATACGCAGTATTTT CSVGGTHQAGDTQYF
TRBJ1-1 NA TRBV15 NA TGTGCCACCAGCCCTCGGGGGCTTAGCACTGAAGCTTTCTTT CATSPRGLSTEAFF
TRBJ2-2 NA TRBV7-9 NA TGTGCCAGCAGCTTAGTTGGGGACACCGGGGAGCTGTTTTTT CASSLVGDTGELFF
TRBJ2-1 NA TRBV7-3 TRBD2 TGTGCCAGCAGCTCAGGACTAGCGGGAGTCAGTGAGCAGTTCTTC CASSSGLAGVSEQFF
TRBJ2-1 few TRBV4-1 NA TGCGCCAGCAGCTTTCAGGGTTCCGATGAGCAGTTCTTC CASSFQGSDEQFF
TRBJ1-1 NA TRBV29-1 TRBD1 TGCAGCGTCTTTCCGGGACAGGGGCCCGAAGCTTTCTTT CSVFPGQGPEAFF
TRBJ2-7 few TRBV5-1 TRBD2 TGCGCCAGCAGGGGACTAGCGGGATCCTACGAGCAGTACTTC CASRGLAGSYEQYF
TRBJ1-2 few TRBV19 NA TGTGCCAGTAGGGAGGCAGCCTCACCCTATGGCTACACCTTC CASREAASPYGYTF
TRBJ1-5 NA TRBV7-2 NA TGTGCCAGCAGCTTAGGGGACGGGAGCAATCAGCCCCAGCATTTT CASSLGDGSNQPQHF
TRBJ2-7 once TRBV7-2 TRBD2 TGTGCCAGCAGCTTAGCTATCGGGAGGGCCTGGTACGAGCAGTACTTC CASSLAIGRAWYEQYF
TRBJ2-5 NA TRBV30 NA TGTGCCTGGAGTTCGGCGGTCTTCGGGGGGCCCGGACAGACCCAGTACTTC CAWSSAVFGGPGQTQYF
TRBJ1-2 NA TRBV5-1 NA TGCGCCAGCAGCTTGGACGGGAACTATGGCTACACCTTC CASSLDGNYGYTF
TRBJ2-7 NA TRBV27 NA TGTGCCAGCAGGATCAGGGTTGGGATCTACGAGCAGTACTTC CASRIRVGIYEQYF
TRBJ2-2 few TRBV7-9 NA TGTGCCAGCATACTCACGGGGGAGCTGTTTTTT CASILTGELFF
TRBJ1-2 once TRBV5-6 NA TGTGCCAGCAGCTTGGAGGGATACTATGGCTACACCTTC CASSLEGYYGYTF
TRBJ1-1 few TRBV9 TRBD1 TGTGCCCGACCCGGGACAGGGTTCTTCAGAGAAGCTTTCTTT CARPGTGFFREAFF
TRBJ2-4 NA TRBV11-2 NA TGTGCCAGCAGTGTAGGGGGGGACATTCAGTACTTC CASSVGGDIQYF
TRBJ1-2 NA TRBV5-1 NA TGCGCCAGCAGCTTTTCCGGAGGCCGAGGGAACTATGGCTACACCTTC CASSFSGGRGNYGYTF
TRBJ2-5 NA TRBV20-1 NA TGCAGTGCTAGGACAGGAGAGACCCAGTACTTC CSARTGETQYF
TRBJ2-7 NA TRBV6-5 NA TGTGCCAGCAGTTACCGTCGGGAGAACGAGCAGTACTTC CASSYRRENEQYF
TRBJ2-2 NA TRBV11-3 NA TGTGCCAGCAGCCAGAGCCGGGGCCCCGCCGGGGAGCTGTTTTTT CASSQSRGPAGELFF
TRBJ2-1 few TRBV10-3 TRBD2 TGTGCCATCAGGCCGGGACTAGCGGGAGGGACCCCAACGAATGAGCAGTTCTTC CAIRPGLAGGTPTNEQFF
TRBJ1-5 few TRBV12-1 NA TGTGCCAGCAGCTTTTGCCCCGGGCCGCTCCATCAGCCCCAGCATTTT CASSFCPGPLHQPQHF
TRBJ1-1 NA TRBV30 NA TGTGCCTGGATGGAGTCTCGCGACAGTGAAGCTTTCTTT CAWMESRDSEAFF
TRBJ2-1 once TRBV29-1 TRBD2 TGCAGCGTAGCTAGCGGCAGCTCCTACAATGAGCAGTTCTTC CSVASGSSYNEQFF
TRBJ2-3 NA TRBV18 TRBD1 TGTGCCAGCTCACAGACAGGGGCCACAGATACGCAGTATTTT CASSQTGATDTQYF
TRBJ2-1 few TRBV29-1 TRBD2 TGCAGCGTTGAAAGGCCTAGCGGGAGAGGTGGGGGTGAGCAGTTCTTC CSVERPSGRGGGEQFF
TRBJ2-3 NA TRBV6-6 TRBD1 TGTGCCAGCAGTTACAGGGGGCAGGCAGATACGCAGTATTTT CASSYRGQADTQYF
TRBJ1-4 few TRBV23-1 NA TGCGCCAGCAGTCAATCGTGGACGATTTCCCGGGGACCTTTTAATGAAAAACTGTTTTTT CASSQSWTISRGPFNEKLFF
TRBJ2-7 NA TRBV15 TRBD2 TGTGCCACCAGCAGGGAACGGGGGAGGGAGGAGTACTTC CATSRERGREEYF
TRBJ2-5 once TRBV10-3 NA TGTGCCATCAGTGAGCCCAGGGGAGCGGGAGAGACCCAGTACTTC CAISEPRGAGETQYF
TRBJ2-3 NA TRBV14 NA TGTGCCAGCAGCCCCTCTCTGAATACGCAGTATTTT CASSPSLNTQYF
TRBJ2-2 NA TRBV29-1 TRBD1 TGCAGCGTTAGAAAAGGGACAGGGGACACCGGGGAGCTGTTTTTT CSVRKGTGDTGELFF
TRBJ1-2 few TRBV21-1 NA TGTGCCAGCAGCGCCAAACCCGGGACAGGGAATGGCTACACCTTC CASSAKPGTGNGYTF
TRBJ2-3 NA TRBV6-5 NA TGTGCCAGCCGCCGGGCAGATACGCAGTATTTT CASRRADTQYF
TRBJ1-1 NA TRBV30 NA TGTGCCTGGAGTGAAGAGGTGGCGCAGGAAGCTTTCTTT CAWSEEVAQEAFF
TRBJ1-5 NA TRBV30 TRBD1 TGTGCCTGGAGCCCAGGGGGCAACAATCAGCCCCAGCATTTT CAWSPGGNNQPQHF
TRBJ2-5 NA TRBV7-9 TRBD1 TGTGCCAGCAGCGACCTGGGACAGCAAGAGACCCAGTACTTC CASSDLGQQETQYF